The TCR beta chain described here comes from a study of T cell changes during pregnancy in multiple sclerosis. Germline CDR1 is LGHNA and CDR2 is YNFKEQ. CDR3 size: 18 residues. V was trimmed by 0 bases and J by 5 bases, leaving 17 bases between them. Profiling relied on immunoSEQ multiplex PCR, and the TCRdb table lists in-frame clones only, not all of them. The table records 50,000 to 80,000 clones, over 75% of them present only once. Here the sequenced sample was CD8+ T cells from peripheral blood mononuclear cells, taken before pregnancy. The receptor was derived from a female donor with multiple sclerosis, enrolled in a pregnancy study. This sequence joins TRBV4-2 and TRBJ1-6; tentatively, D is TRBD1 (6 bases). The CDR3 DNA reads TGTGCCAGCAGCCAAGAAGTATTCGGGACATCAGATAATTCACCCCTCCACTTT. Protein: CASSQEVFGTSDNSPLHF.